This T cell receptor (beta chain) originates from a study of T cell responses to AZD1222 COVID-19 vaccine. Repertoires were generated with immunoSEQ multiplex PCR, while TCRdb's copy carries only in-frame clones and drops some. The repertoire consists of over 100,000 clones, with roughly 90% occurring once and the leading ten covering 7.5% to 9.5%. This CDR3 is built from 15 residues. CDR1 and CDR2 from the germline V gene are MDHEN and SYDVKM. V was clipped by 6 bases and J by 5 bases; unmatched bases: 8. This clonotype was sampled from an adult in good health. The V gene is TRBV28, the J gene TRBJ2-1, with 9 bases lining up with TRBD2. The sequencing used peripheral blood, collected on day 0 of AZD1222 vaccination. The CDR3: CASSYLTSGNNEQFF. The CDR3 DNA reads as TGTGCCAGCAGCTATTTGACTAGCGGAAACAATGAGCAGTTCTTC.